The TCR beta chain under discussion was sequenced for a study of blood T cells in healthy people across ages. Study-level findings and limits: Not knowing donor CMV status may have confounded expanded clonotype changes.

Concerning this clonotype itself: What it binds is unknown.

Primers used in a second PCR of about 7 to 12 cycles were a sample-barcoded 5' primer and a J-beta primer mix. TCRdb fed the 5' RACE reads into MiXCR, producing one record per CDR3 protein. The sample lists 700,000 or so distinct CDR3 sequences, 40% to 45% seen once, with 25% to 30% in the top ten. From germline, CDR1 is SGHTA and CDR2 FQGNSA. This CDR3 is built from 14 residues. The chain has TRBV7-2 and TRBJ2-4; D gene unclear. TRBJ2-7 explains the end of the DNA better; the J call may be wrong. The TCR sequence derives from an older man in good health. Source material: blood. The CDR3 DNA is TGTGCCAGCAGCGTCGAGAACGGACCATACGAGCAGTACTTC. Translating gives CASSVENGPYEQYF.